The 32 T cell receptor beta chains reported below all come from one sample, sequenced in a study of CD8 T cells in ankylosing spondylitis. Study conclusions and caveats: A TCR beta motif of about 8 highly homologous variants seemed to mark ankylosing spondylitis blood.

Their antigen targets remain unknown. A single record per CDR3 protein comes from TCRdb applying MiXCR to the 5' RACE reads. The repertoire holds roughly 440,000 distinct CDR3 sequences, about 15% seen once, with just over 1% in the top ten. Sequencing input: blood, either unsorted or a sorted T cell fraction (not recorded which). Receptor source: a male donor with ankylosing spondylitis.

CDR3 in amino acids: CASSAPSSGGASEQFF. Here the CDR3 DNA reads TGTGCCAGCAGCGCGCCATCTAGCGGGGGGGCAAGTGAGCAGTTCTTC. The V gene is TRBV7-9, the J gene TRBJ2-1; TRBD2 agrees at 12 bases. This CDR3 is built from 16 residues. V shed 5 bases, J shed 9 bases, and the junction held 11 bases outside the gene matches. CDR1 is SEHNR and CDR2 is FQNEAQ in the germline V gene (reference sequence).

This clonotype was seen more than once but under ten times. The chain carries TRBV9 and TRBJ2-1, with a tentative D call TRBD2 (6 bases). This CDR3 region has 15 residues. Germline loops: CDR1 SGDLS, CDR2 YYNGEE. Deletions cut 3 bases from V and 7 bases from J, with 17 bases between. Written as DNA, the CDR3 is TGTGCCAGCAGCGCCCTAGCGTTGCCGCGGAATGAGCAGTTCTTC. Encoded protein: CASSALALPRNEQFF.

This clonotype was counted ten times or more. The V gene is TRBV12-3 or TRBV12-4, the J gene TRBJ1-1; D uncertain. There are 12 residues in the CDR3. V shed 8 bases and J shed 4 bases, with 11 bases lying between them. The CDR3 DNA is TGTGCCAGCGGAAGTGGCGGCACTGAAGCTTTCTTT. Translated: CASGSGGTEAFF.

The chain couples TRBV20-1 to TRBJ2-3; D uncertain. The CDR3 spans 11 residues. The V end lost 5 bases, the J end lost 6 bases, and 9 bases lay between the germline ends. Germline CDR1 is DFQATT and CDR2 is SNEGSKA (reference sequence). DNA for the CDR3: TGCAGTGCTTTCGACCTCGATACGCAGTATTTT. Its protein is CSAFDLDTQYF.

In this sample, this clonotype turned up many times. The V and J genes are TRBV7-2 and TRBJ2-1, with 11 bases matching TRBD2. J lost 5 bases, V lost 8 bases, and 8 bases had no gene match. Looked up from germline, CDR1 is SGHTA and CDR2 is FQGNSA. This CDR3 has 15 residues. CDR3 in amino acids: CASRQRLAGNNEQFF. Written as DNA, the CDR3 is TGTGCCAGCCGTCAGAGACTAGCGGGGAACAATGAGCAGTTCTTC.

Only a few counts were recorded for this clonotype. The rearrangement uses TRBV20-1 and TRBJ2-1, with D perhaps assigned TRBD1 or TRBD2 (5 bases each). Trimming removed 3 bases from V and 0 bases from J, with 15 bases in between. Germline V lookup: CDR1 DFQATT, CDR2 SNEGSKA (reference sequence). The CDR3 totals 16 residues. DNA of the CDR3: TGCAGTGCTAGTCCTGCCGGGACCATCTCCTACAATGAGCAGTTCTTC. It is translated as CSASPAGTISYNEQFF.

CDR3 DNA sequence: TGTGCCTGGAGTCTCACAGTGACAGATACGCAGTATTTT. Translating gives CAWSLTVTDTQYF. This chain connects TRBV30 to TRBJ2-3; D not resolved. The CDR3 is 13 amino acids. From germline, CDR1 is GTSNPN and CDR2 SVGIG (reference sequence). Trimming pared 2 bases from V and 3 bases from J, leaving 9 bases between.

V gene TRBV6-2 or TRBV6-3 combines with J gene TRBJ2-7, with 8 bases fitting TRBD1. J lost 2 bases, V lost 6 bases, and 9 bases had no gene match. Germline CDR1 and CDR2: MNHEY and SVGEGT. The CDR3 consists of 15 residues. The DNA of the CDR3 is TGTGCCAGCAGCTCCGCCGGGACAGGCACCTACGAGCAGTACTTC. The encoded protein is CASSSAGTGTYEQYF.

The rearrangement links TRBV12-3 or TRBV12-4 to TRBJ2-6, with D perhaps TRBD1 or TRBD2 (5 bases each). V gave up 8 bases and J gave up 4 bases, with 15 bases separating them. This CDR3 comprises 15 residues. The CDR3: CASSGTLLGANVLTF. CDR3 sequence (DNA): TGTGCCAGCTCGGGGACCTTACTCGGGGCCAACGTCCTGACTTTC.

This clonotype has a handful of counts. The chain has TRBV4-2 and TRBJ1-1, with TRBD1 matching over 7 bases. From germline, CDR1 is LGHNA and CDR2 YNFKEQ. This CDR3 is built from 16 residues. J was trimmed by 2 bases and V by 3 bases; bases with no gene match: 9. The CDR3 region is CASSQTGSLTNTEAFF. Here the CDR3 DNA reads TGTGCCAGCAGCCAGACAGGGTCTCTAACAAACACTGAAGCTTTCTTT.

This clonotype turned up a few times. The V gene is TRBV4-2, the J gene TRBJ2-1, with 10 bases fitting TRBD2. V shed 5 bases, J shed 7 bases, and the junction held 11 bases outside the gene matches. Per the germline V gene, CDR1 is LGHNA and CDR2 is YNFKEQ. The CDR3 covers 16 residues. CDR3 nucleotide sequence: TGTGCCAGCAGCTCAAGGGCTAGCGGGAGACATAATGAGCAGTTCTTC. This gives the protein CASSSRASGRHNEQFF.

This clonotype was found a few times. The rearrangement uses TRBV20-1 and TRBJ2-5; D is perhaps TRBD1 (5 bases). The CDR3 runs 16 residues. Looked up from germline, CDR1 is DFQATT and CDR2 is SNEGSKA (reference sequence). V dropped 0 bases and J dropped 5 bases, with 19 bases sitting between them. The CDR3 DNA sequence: TGCAGTGCTAGAGATCGGTCTTTGCCCAAGGGGGAGACCCAGTACTTC. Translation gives CSARDRSLPKGETQYF.

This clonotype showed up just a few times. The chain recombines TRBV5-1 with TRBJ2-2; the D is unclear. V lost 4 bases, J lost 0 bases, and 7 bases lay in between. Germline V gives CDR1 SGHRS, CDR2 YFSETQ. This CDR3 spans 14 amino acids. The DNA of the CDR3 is TGCGCCAGCAGCGTTACCGCGAACACCGGGGAGCTGTTTTTT. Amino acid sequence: CASSVTANTGELFF. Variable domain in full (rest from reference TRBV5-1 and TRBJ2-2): KAGVTQTPRYLIKTRGQQVTLSCSPISGHRSVSWYQQTPGQGLQFLFEYFSETQRNKGNFPGRFSGRQFSNSRSEMNVSTLELGDSALYLCASSVTANTGELFFGEGSRLTVL.

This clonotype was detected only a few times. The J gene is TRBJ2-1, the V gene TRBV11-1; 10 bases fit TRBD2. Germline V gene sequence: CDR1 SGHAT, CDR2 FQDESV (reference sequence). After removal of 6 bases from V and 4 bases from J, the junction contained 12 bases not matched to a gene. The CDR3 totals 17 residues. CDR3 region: CASSMYSGTSVYNEQFF. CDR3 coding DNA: TGTGCCAGCAGTATGTACTCCGGGACTAGCGTATACAATGAGCAGTTCTTC.

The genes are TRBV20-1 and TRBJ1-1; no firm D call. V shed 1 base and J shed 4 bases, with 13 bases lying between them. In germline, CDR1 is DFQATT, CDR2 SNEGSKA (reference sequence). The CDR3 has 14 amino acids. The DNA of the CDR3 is TGCAGTGCTAGAGTATACAGAGGGAGCACTGAAGCTTTCTTT. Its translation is CSARVYRGSTEAFF.

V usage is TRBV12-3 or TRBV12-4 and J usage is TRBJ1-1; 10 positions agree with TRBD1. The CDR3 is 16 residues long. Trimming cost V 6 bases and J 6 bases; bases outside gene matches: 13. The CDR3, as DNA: TGTGCCAGCAGCCGGCGGACAGGGGGATGGGGTTCTGAAGCTTTCTTT. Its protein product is CASSRRTGGWGSEAFF.

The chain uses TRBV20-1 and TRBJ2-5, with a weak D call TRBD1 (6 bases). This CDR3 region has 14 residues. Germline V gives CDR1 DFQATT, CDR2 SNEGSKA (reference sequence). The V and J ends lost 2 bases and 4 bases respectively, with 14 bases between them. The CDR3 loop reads CSARRDTGRETQYF. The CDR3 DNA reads TGCAGTGCTAGAAGGGACACCGGTCGAGAGACCCAGTACTTC.

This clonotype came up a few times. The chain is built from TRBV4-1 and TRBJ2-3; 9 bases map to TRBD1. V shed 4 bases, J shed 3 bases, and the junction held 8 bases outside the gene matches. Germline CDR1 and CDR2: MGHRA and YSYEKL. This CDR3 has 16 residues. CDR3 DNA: TGCGCCAGCAGCCTGAGACAGGGGGAGGCGACAGATACGCAGTATTTT. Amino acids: CASSLRQGEATDTQYF.

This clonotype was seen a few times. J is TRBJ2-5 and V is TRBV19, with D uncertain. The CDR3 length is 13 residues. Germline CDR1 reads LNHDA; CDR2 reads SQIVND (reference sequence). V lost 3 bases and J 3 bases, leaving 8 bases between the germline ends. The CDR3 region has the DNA TGTGCCAGTAGTATTCTCAGAGAAGAGACCCAGTACTTC. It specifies CASSILREETQYF.

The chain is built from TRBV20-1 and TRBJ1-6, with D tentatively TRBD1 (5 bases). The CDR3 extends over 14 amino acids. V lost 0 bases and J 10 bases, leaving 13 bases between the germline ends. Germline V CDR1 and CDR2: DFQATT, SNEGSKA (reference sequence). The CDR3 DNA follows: TGCAGTGCTAGAGAAGCCGGGGCTGGATCACCCCTCCACTTT. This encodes CSAREAGAGSPLHF.

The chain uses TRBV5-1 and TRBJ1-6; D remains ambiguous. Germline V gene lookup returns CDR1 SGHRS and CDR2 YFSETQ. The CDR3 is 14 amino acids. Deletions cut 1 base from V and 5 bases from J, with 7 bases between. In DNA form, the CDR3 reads TGCGCCAGCAGCTTGATCACAGATAATTCACCCCTCCACTTT. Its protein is CASSLITDNSPLHF.

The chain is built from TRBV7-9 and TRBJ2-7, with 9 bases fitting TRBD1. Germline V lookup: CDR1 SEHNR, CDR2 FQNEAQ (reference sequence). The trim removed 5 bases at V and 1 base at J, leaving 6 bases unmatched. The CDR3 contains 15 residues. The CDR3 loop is CASSRDRVRSYEQYF. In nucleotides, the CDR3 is TGTGCCAGCAGCAGGGACAGGGTCAGATCCTACGAGCAGTACTTC.

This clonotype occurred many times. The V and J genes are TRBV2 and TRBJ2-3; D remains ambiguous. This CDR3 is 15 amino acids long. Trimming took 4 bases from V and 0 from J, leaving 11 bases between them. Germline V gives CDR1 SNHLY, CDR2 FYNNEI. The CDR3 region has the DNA TGTGCCAGCAGTGGGACGGGTCCTAGCACAGATACGCAGTATTTT. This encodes CASSGTGPSTDTQYF.

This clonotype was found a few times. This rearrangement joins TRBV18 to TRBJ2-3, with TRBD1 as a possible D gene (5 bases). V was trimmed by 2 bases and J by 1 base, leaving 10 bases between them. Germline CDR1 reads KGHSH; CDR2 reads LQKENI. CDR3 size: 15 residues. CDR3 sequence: CASSPYRSGTDTQYF. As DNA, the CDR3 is TGTGCCAGCTCACCATACAGGTCGGGCACAGATACGCAGTATTTT.

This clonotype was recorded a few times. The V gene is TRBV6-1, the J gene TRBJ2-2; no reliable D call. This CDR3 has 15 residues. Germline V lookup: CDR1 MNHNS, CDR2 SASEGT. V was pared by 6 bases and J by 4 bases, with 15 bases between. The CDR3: CASRAFAAATGELFF. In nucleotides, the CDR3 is TGTGCCAGCAGAGCCTTCGCGGCCGCCACCGGGGAGCTGTTTTTT.

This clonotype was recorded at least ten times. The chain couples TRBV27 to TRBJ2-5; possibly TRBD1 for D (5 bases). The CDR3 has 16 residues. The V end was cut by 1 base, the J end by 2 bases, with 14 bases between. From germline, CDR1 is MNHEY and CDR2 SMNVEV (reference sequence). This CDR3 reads CASSLYGWTQQETQYF. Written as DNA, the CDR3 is TGTGCCAGCAGTTTATACGGGTGGACACAACAAGAGACCCAGTACTTC.

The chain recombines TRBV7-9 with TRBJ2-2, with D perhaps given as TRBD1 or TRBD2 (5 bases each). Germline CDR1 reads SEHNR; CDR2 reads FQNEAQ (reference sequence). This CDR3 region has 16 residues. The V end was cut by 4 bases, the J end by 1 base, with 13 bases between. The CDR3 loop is CASSWGLGRNTGELFF. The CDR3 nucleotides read TGTGCCAGCAGCTGGGGATTGGGACGGAACACCGGGGAGCTGTTTTTT.

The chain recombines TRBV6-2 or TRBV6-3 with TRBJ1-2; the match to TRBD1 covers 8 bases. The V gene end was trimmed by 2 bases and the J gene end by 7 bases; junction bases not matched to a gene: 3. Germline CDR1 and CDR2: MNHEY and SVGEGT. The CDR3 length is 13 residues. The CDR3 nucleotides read TGTGCCAGCAGTTACCCTGGACAGGGTGGCTACACCTTC. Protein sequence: CASSYPGQGGYTF.

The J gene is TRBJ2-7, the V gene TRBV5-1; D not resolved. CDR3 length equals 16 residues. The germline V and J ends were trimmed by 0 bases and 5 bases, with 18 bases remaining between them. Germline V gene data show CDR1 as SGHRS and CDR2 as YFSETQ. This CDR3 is CASSLAGPHSYHEQYF. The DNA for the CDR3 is TGCGCCAGCAGCTTGGCTGGACCTCACAGTTACCACGAGCAGTACTTC.

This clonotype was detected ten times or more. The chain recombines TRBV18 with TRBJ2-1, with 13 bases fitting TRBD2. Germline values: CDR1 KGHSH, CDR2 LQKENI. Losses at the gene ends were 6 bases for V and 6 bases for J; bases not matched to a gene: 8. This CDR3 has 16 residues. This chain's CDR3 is CASSTGLAGAGNEQFF. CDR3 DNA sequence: TGTGCCAGCTCGACCGGACTAGCGGGAGCTGGCAATGAGCAGTTCTTC.

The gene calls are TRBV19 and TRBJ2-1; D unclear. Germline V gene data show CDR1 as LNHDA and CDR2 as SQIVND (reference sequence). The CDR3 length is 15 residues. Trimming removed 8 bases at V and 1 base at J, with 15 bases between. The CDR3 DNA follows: TGTGCCAGTTCCCCTTTAAGTCAATCCTACAATGAGCAGTTCTTC. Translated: CASSPLSQSYNEQFF.

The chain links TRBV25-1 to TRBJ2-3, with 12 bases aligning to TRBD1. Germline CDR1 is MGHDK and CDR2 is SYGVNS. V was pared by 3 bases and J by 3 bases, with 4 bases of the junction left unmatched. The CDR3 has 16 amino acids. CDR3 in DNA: TGTGCCAGCAGTGAGGGGGACAGGGGGCTTACAGATACGCAGTATTTT. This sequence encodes CASSEGDRGLTDTQYF. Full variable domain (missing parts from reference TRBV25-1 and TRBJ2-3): EADIYQTPRYLVIGTGKKITLECSQTMGHDKMYWYQQDPGMELHLIHYSYGVNSTEKGDLSSESTVSRIRTEHFPLTLESARPSHTSQYLCASSEGDRGLTDTQYFGPGTRLTVL.